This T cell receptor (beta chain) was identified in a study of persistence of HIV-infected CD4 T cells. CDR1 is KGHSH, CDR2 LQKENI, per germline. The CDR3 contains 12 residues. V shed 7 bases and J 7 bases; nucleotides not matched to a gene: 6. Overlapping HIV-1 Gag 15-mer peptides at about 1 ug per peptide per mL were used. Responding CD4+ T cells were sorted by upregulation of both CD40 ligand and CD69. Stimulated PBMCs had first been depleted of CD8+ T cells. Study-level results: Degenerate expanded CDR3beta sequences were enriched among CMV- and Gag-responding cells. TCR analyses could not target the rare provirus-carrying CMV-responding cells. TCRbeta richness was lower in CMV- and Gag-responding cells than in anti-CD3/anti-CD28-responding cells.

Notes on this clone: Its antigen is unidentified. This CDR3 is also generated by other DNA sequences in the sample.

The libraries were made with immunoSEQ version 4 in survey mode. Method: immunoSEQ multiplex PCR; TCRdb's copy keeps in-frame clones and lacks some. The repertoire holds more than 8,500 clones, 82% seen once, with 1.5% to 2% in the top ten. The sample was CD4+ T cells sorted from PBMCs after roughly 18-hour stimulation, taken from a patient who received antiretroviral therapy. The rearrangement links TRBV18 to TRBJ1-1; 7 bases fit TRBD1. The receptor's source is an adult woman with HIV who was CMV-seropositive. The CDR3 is CASFQGGYEAFF. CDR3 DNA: TGTGCCAGCTTCCAGGGGGGCTATGAAGCTTTCTTT.